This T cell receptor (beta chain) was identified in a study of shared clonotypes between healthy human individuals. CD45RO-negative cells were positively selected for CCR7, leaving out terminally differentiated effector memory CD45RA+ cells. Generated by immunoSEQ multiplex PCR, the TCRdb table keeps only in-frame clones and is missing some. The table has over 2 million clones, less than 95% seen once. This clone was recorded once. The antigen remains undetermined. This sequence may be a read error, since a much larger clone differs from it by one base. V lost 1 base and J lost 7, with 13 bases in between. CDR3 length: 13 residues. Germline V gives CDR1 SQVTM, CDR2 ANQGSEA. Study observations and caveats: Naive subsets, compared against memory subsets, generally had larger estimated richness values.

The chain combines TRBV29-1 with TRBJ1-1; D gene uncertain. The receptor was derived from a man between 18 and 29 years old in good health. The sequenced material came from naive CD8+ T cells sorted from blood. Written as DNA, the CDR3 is TGCAGCGTTGAAGTCGGGCCAGTGGATGAAGCTTTCTTT. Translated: CSVEVGPVDEAFF.